Below, 26 T cell receptor beta chains from the same sample are listed, as sequenced in a study of T cell responses to AZD1222 COVID-19 vaccine. Repertoires were generated with immunoSEQ multiplex PCR, while TCRdb's copy carries only in-frame clones and drops some. The sample lists approximately 130,000 clones; 75% to 95% were seen once. Sequenced here: peripheral blood, sampled 28 days after the second dose of the MenACWY control vaccine. These receptors were obtained from an adult who received the MenACWY meningococcal vaccine as a control.

This clone was picked up one time. DNA of the CDR3: TGTGCCAGCTCACCAAGGGCGACGAATAGCCCATATGGCTATGGCTACACCTTC. Translating it yields CASSPRATNSPYGYGYTF. The genes are TRBV18 and TRBJ1-2; no definite D call. This CDR3 is built from 18 residues. V lost 2 bases, J lost 4 bases, and 23 bases lay in between. Germline V gives CDR1 KGHSH, CDR2 LQKENI.

In its sample, this clone was seen once. The chain combines TRBV18 with TRBJ1-3; 7 positions agree with TRBD1. The ends lost 6 bases at V and 0 bases at J; junction bases unmatched: 2. The germline V gene encodes CDR1 KGHSH and CDR2 LQKENI. This CDR3 has 14 residues. CDR3 protein: CASSGTASGNTIYF. For the CDR3, the DNA is TGTGCCAGCTCCGGGACAGCCTCTGGAAACACCATATATTTT.

On this clone: This specimen includes other DNA sequences encoding the same CDR3. This chain connects TRBV7-2 to TRBJ2-3; D is unclear. The CDR3 runs 14 residues. V shed 2 bases and J shed 0 bases, with 6 bases lying between them. CDR1 is SGHTA, CDR2 FQGNSA, per germline. This chain's CDR3 is CASSLTSSTDTQYF. The CDR3, as DNA: TGTGCCAGCAGCTTAACAAGTAGCACAGATACGCAGTATTTT.

The chain combines TRBV28 with TRBJ2-1; weak D call: TRBD1 (5 bases). Germline assignment: CDR1 MDHEN and CDR2 SYDVKM. The germline V and J ends were trimmed by 6 bases and 6 bases, with 18 bases remaining between them. The CDR3 sequence is 15 residues long. CDR3 nucleotides: TGTGCCAGCAGCTTGGTCTTCAAGGGGTTCAATGAGCAGTTCTTC. Translating it yields CASSLVFKGFNEQFF.

The V gene is TRBV28, the J gene TRBJ1-1; 10 positions match TRBD1. V gave up 4 bases and J gave up 4 bases; unmatched junction bases: 6. The CDR3 spans 15 residues. Germline loops: CDR1 MDHEN, CDR2 SYDVKM. Written as DNA, the CDR3 is TGTGCCAGCAGTTCAACCGGGACAGGGGTCACTGAAGCTTTCTTT. This sequence encodes CASSSTGTGVTEAFF.

V is TRBV28 and J is TRBJ2-1, with 9 bases matching TRBD2. Losses at the gene ends were 5 bases for V and 2 bases for J; bases not matched to a gene: 7. The CDR3 is 16 residues long. Germline CDR1 reads MDHEN; CDR2 reads SYDVKM. The CDR3 DNA reads TGTGCCAGCAGTCCGTCACTAGCGGGCGCCTACAATGAGCAGTTCTTC. Protein product: CASSPSLAGAYNEQFF.

This clone was seen a single time. This chain joins TRBV5-6 and TRBJ1-1, with TRBD1 matching 8 bases. V lost 0 bases and J lost 4; bases outside the gene matches: 8. Germline values: CDR1 SGHDT, CDR2 YYEEEE. The CDR3 has 16 residues. The CDR3 loop reads CASSLGNRGRGTEAFF. CDR3 in DNA: TGTGCCAGCAGCTTGGGCAACAGGGGGAGGGGCACTGAAGCTTTCTTT. Complete variable domain (other parts from reference TRBV5-6 and TRBJ1-1): DAGVTQSPTHLIKTRGQQVTLRCSPKSGHDTVSWYQQALGQGPQFIFQYYEEEERQRGNFPDRFSGHQFPNYSSELNVNALLLGDSALYLCASSLGNRGRGTEAFFGQGTRLTVV.

The genes are TRBV28 and TRBJ2-3; D gene ambiguous. This CDR3 contains 13 residues. Trimming removed 2 bases from V and 1 base from J, with 4 bases in between. The germline V gene encodes CDR1 MDHEN and CDR2 SYDVKM. The CDR3 sequence is CASSLPRTDTQYF. The CDR3 coding sequence is TGTGCCAGCAGTTTACCTCGCACAGATACGCAGTATTTT. Full variable domain (rest looked up from reference TRBV28 and TRBJ2-3): DVKVTQSSRYLVKRTGEKVFLECVQDMDHENMFWYRQDPGLGLRLIYFSYDVKMKEKGDIPEGYSVSREKKERFSLILESASTNQTSMYLCASSLPRTDTQYFGPGTRLTVL.

This chain joins TRBV7-6 and TRBJ2-5, with 7 bases lining up with TRBD1. CDR1 and CDR2 (germline): SGHVS, FNYEAQ. The CDR3 consists of 14 residues. Unmatched junction bases numbered 6, after V lost 5 bases and J lost 3 bases. The CDR3 is CASSLPGGKETQYF. The CDR3 DNA follows: TGTGCCAGCAGCCTTCCAGGGGGTAAAGAGACCCAGTACTTC.

The chain couples TRBV4-3 to TRBJ1-1; maybe TRBD1 (5 bases). The V end was cut by 0 bases, the J end by 4 bases, with 12 bases between. CDR1 and CDR2 from the germline V gene are LGHNA and YSLEER. The CDR3 is 15 amino acids. The CDR3 sequence: CASSQDRVGSTEAFF. CDR3 nucleotide sequence: TGCGCCAGCAGCCAAGACAGGGTGGGTAGCACTGAAGCTTTCTTT.

V and J are TRBV27 and TRBJ2-2, with 7 bases identical to TRBD1. V was pared by 5 bases and J by 5 bases, with 2 bases of the junction left unmatched. The CDR3 covers 13 residues. Germline lookup yields CDR1 MNHEY and CDR2 SMNVEV (reference sequence). CDR3 in amino acids: CASSLTGTGELFF. DNA of the CDR3: TGTGCCAGCAGTCTGACAGGGACCGGGGAGCTGTTTTTT.

In this sample, this clone turned up once. The J gene is TRBJ1-1, the V gene TRBV6-5, with 8 bases fitting TRBD1. CDR3 size: 15 residues. V lost 2 bases and J lost 4; bases outside the gene matches: 6. Germline V gene sequence: CDR1 MNHEY, CDR2 SVGAGI. The CDR3 DNA sequence: TGTGCCAGCAGTTACGACAGGGGTGAAGGCACTGAAGCTTTCTTT. It specifies CASSYDRGEGTEAFF.

The rearrangement joins TRBV2 to TRBJ1-1; 9 nucleotides agree with TRBD1. Germline CDR1 SNHLY, CDR2 FYNNEI. J was trimmed by 4 bases and V by 6 bases; bases with no gene match: 9. The CDR3 is 15 amino acids. The CDR3 loop reads CASSETGGRGTEAFF. CDR3 DNA sequence: TGTGCCAGCAGCGAAACAGGGGGCCGGGGCACTGAAGCTTTCTTT.

The chain combines TRBV3-1 (or the pseudogene TRBV3-2) with TRBJ2-3; the D is unclear. The germline gives CDR1 LGHDT, CDR2 YNNKEL (reference sequence). This CDR3 has 15 amino acids. V shed 3 bases and J shed 2 bases, with 12 bases lying between them. CDR3 bases: TGTGCCAGCAGCCATGGGGAAGGGTTCACAGATACGCAGTATTTT. Translation gives CASSHGEGFTDTQYF.

V and J are TRBV5-4 and TRBJ2-1; the match to TRBD2 covers 9 bases. The CDR3 has 16 amino acids. Trimming took 4 bases from V and 3 from J; bases not matched to a gene: 8. CDR1 and CDR2 (germline): SGHNT, YYREEE (reference sequence). CDR3 in DNA: TGTGCCAGCAGCCGTAGTAAGACTAGCGGCTACAATGAGCAGTTCTTC. Protein sequence: CASSRSKTSGYNEQFF.

This sequence joins TRBV12-3 or TRBV12-4 and TRBJ2-5; the D gene is possibly TRBD2 (6 bases). With 8 bases removed from V and 3 bases from J, the gap between germline ends came to 13 bases. This CDR3 has 13 residues. CDR3 region: CASVLRGEETQYF. The DNA for the CDR3 is TGTGCCAGCGTACTGCGGGGTGAAGAGACCCAGTACTTC.

The chain couples TRBV18 to TRBJ2-1, with 14 bases identical to TRBD2. V shed 0 bases and J 7 bases; nucleotides not matched to a gene: 2. Germline lookup yields CDR1 KGHSH and CDR2 LQKENI. CDR3 length: 16 amino acids. The CDR3 DNA is TGTGCCAGCTCACCACCGACTAGCGGGAGGGTGAATGAGCAGTTCTTC. It specifies CASSPPTSGRVNEQFF.

J is TRBJ1-6 and V is TRBV7-9; 7 bases match TRBD1. J gave up 7 bases and V 8 bases, and 5 bases lay outside the gene matches. Germline-derived CDR1 and CDR2 are SEHNR and FQNEAQ (reference sequence). The CDR3 covers 13 residues. The CDR3 sequence: CASSRGSNSPLHF. CDR3 DNA sequence: TGTGCCAGCTCCAGGGGGTCGAATTCACCCCTCCACTTT. Variable domain in full (rest from reference TRBV7-9 and TRBJ1-6): DTGVSQNPRHKITKRGQNVTFRCDPISEHNRLYWYRQTLGQGPEFLTYFQNEAQLEKSRLLSDRFSAERPKGSFSTLEIQRTEQGDSAMYLCASSRGSNSPLHFGNGTRLTVT.

The V and J genes are TRBV7-8 and TRBJ2-7; D might be TRBD1 (5 bases). From germline, CDR1 is SGHVS and CDR2 FQNEAQ. There are 15 residues in the CDR3. Trimming cost V 2 bases and J 2 bases, with 13 bases left between them. CDR3 amino acids: CASSLLYSGTYEQYV. The CDR3, as DNA: TGTGCCAGCAGCTTACTTTATTCAGGGACCTACGAGCAGTACGTC.

The chain couples TRBV18 to TRBJ1-1, with D uncertain. CDR1 KGHSH and CDR2 LQKENI come from the germline V gene. This CDR3 spans 13 amino acids. V lost 3 bases, J lost 1 base, and 6 bases lay in between. The CDR3 region has the DNA TGTGCCAGCTCACCTCAGTCGAACACTGAAGCTTTCTTT. It specifies CASSPQSNTEAFF.

The rearrangement uses TRBV19 and TRBJ2-7; D is undetermined. Trimming took off 10 bases at V and 0 bases at J, with 10 bases between the two ends. Per the germline V gene, CDR1 is LNHDA and CDR2 is SQIVND (reference sequence). The CDR3 is 12 amino acids. This chain's CDR3 is CATAPDSYEQYF. The CDR3 DNA reads TGTGCCACTGCTCCGGACTCCTACGAGCAGTACTTC.

V gene TRBV9 combines with J gene TRBJ1-3; TRBD1 is a possible D gene (5 bases). The CDR3 runs 16 residues. Germline CDR1 and CDR2: SGDLS and YYNGEE. With 1 base removed from V and 0 bases from J, the gap between germline ends came to 11 bases. The CDR3 coding sequence is TGTGCCAGCAGCGTATTTGAAGGGGTCTCTGGAAACACCATATATTTT. Translating gives CASSVFEGVSGNTIYF.

The chain recombines TRBV19 with TRBJ2-1, with D perhaps TRBD2 (5 bases). The V end lost 8 bases, the J end lost 5 bases, and 13 bases lay between the germline ends. The CDR3 has 13 residues. The germline V gene encodes CDR1 LNHDA and CDR2 SQIVND (reference sequence). The DNA for the CDR3 is TGTGCCAGTGCGAGTTCGGGGAACAATGAGCAGTTCTTC. Translated: CASASSGNNEQFF.

Here the CDR3 reads CASSQFGSGNTIYF. As DNA, the CDR3 is TGTGCCAGCAGCCAATTTGGGAGTGGAAACACCATATATTTT. The chain employs TRBV3-1 (or the pseudogene TRBV3-2) and TRBJ1-3, with no clear D. The CDR3 is 14 residues long. Trimming pared 2 bases from V and 3 bases from J, leaving 8 bases between. Germline-derived CDR1 and CDR2 are LGHDT and YNNKEL (reference sequence).

V gene TRBV5-1 combines with J gene TRBJ1-5; no clear D. Trimming left V 10 bases short and J 0 bases short, with 20 bases between. The CDR3 contains 16 residues. Germline CDR1 reads SGHRS; CDR2 reads YFSETQ. CDR3 DNA: TGCGCCGGAACAGAGAAGGACTACTCTAGCAATCAGCCCCAGCATTTT. The encoded protein is CAGTEKDYSSNQPQHF.

The chain has TRBV9 and TRBJ2-1; TRBD2 matches 8 bases. The CDR3 loop spans 15 amino acids. Unmatched junction bases numbered 14, after V lost 5 bases and J lost 10 bases. Germline V lookup: CDR1 SGDLS, CDR2 YYNGEE. The CDR3 reads CASRETSGSGREQFF. The CDR3 DNA is TGTGCCAGCAGGGAAACTAGCGGTAGCGGACGGGAGCAGTTCTTC.